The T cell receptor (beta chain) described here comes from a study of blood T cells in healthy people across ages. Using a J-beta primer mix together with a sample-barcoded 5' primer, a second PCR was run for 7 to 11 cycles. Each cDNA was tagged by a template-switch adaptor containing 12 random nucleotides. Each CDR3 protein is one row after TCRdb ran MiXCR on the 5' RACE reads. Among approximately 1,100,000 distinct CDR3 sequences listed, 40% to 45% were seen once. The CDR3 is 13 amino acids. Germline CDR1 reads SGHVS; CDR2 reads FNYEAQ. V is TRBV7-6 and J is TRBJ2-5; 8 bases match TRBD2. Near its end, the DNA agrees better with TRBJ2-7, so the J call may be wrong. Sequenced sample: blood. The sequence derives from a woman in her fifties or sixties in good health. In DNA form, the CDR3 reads TGTGCCAGCAGCCGACTAGCGAGCTACGAGCAGTACTTC. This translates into CASSRLASYEQYF.